This T cell receptor beta chain came from a study of blood T cell repertoires in COVID-19 (dated by TCRdb to 2020 to 2021). Concerning the study at large: Collaborator samples came from the United States, Italy and Spain and covered acute and convalescent phases of COVID-19. The prospective study material was composed of cDNA or gDNA derived from T cells, B-cell-depleted T cells, or PBMCs. Deeply sampled blood TCRbeta repertoires from subjects exposed to, actively infected with, or recovered from COVID-19 were included in the dataset. The repertoires were made available in a free public database intended to serve as a resource for research on the immune response to SARS-CoV-2. The samples were drawn from the first 160 participants of the ongoing ImmuneRACE study and from some 1,300 subjects provided by 6 global collaborators. Nearly every sample came with metadata listing a de-identified subject ID, COVID-19 status, age in years and sex. Where available, HLA class I and class II types were taken from metadata supplied by the sample provider and were not determined by assay-based typing. Study-level results and caveats: Clinical and demographic metadata were provided uncurated, with the amount varying by source and participant.

TCRbeta CDR3 regions were amplified from genomic DNA using the immunoSEQ Assay, a bias-controlled multiplex PCR. As for the authors' bioinformatics: Within the assay, amplification of reference gene primers was used to estimate how many nucleated cells each sample contained. Sequence reads were collapsed and filtered to measure the absolute abundance of every unique TCRbeta CDR3 rearrangement. For each sample, productive Simpson clonality was calculated by taking the square root of Simpson's diversity index across productive rearrangements. TCRdb limited this immuneACCESS table to in-frame rearrangements with V and J called. A share of clones is missing; checked studies link under half to unresolved V genes, and the rest is unexplained. V and J calls plus clone size are reproduced from that table; the DNA served to infer D and trimming. The sample table contains 200,000 to 250,000 clones; only one count was recorded for 84% of them. The ten largest clones add up to about 7% of the sample.

As encoded in the germline V gene, CDR1 is SNHLY while CDR2 is FYNNEI. Inclusive of the bounding cysteine and phenylalanine, the CDR3 is 12 residues long. Just the 36-base CDR3 DNA is kept, in frame starting at base 1. V loses 10 bases at its end and J loses 8 bases; junction bases beyond the gene matches: 10. Enrolling through a virtual design, the prospective study's participants ranged in age from roughly 18 to 89 years and lived across roughly 24 United States geographic areas. In the prospective study, cohorts were assigned on the basis of participant-reported clinical history obtained from a screening survey and a study questionnaire. Recovered participants in ImmuneRACE Cohort 3 were defined as having two consecutive negative NP/OP PCR tests, clearance from a healthcare professional, or resolution of symptoms. Each participant in the prospective study had whole blood, serum and a nasopharyngeal or oropharyngeal swab collected by mobile phlebotomists. Over a roughly 2-month period, participants in the prospective study had the option of providing additional blood draws and questionnaires. Prospective study blood samples were shipped either frozen or at room temperature before DNA extraction.

Comments on this clone: Its target antigen remains unknown. Base quality data are lacking; no much larger clone is found one base away.

Material: PBMCs or T cells enriched from blood (not recorded which). The receptor's source is a woman between 40 and 50 years old who had recovered from COVID-19. The V gene is TRBV2 and the J gene is TRBJ1-2; 7 junctional bases match TRBD1. The nucleotide sequence is TGTGCCACGACAGGGATCTTCGGGGGCTACACCTTC. This is translated as CATTGIFGGYTF.